The 8 T cell receptor beta chains below all came from one sample that was sequenced in a study of blood T cell repertoires in COVID-19. TCRdb's copy holds only in-frame clones and misses some; the assay was immunoSEQ multiplex PCR. The sample lists a few hundred thousand clones; approximately 90% were seen once. Source material: peripheral blood. The origin of the receptors is a woman between 25 and 40 years old with COVID-19, enrolled during active disease.

Here the CDR3 DNA reads TGCAGCGTTGAATCGGGGGGCCCCTATGGCTACACCTTC. This gives the protein CSVESGGPYGYTF. J is TRBJ1-2 and V is TRBV29-1, with TRBD1 as a possible D gene (6 bases). Germline V gives CDR1 SQVTM, CDR2 ANQGSEA. CDR3 length: 13 residues. V gave up 2 bases and J gave up 4 bases, with 11 bases separating them.

The rearrangement uses TRBV3-1 (or the pseudogene TRBV3-2) and TRBJ1-3; D possibly corresponds to TRBD1 (6 bases). Germline CDR1 and CDR2: LGHDT and YNNKEL (reference sequence). V lost 4 bases to trimming and J lost 0 bases, with 16 bases between them. CDR3 size: 17 residues. Written as DNA, the CDR3 is TGTGCCAGCAGCCGACAGACAGGCAATCCCTCTGGAAACACCATATATTTT. Its translation: CASSRQTGNPSGNTIYF.

The rearrangement uses TRBV3-1 (or the pseudogene TRBV3-2) and TRBJ2-5; tentative D call: TRBD1 (5 bases). V gave up 3 bases and J gave up 5 bases, with 16 bases separating them. The CDR3 spans 15 residues. The germline CDR1 and CDR2 sequences are LGHDT and YNNKEL (reference sequence). The CDR3 DNA is TGTGCCAGCAGCCAGGGCCGAACAGGTGGGGAGACCCAGTACTTC. It translates to CASSQGRTGGETQYF.

V usage is TRBV27 and J usage is TRBJ2-1; 9 nucleotides line up with TRBD1. Per germline, CDR1 MNHEY and CDR2 SMNVEV (reference sequence). With V trimmed by 2 bases and J by 6 bases, 14 bases remained unmatched. The CDR3 consists of 18 residues. As DNA, the CDR3 is TGTGCCAGCAGTTTACCCCAAGCCGGGACAGGGTTGGCCAATGAGCAGTTCTTC. It yields the protein CASSLPQAGTGLANEQFF.

V and J are TRBV9 and TRBJ2-1; 8 bases line up with TRBD2. Trimming at V came to 2 bases and at J to 2 bases, leaving 9 bases not matched to a gene. Germline V CDR1 and CDR2: SGDLS, YYNGEE. This CDR3 has 17 residues. DNA for the CDR3: TGTGCCAGCAGCGTCGGCCGGGGGGGCCGCACCTACAATGAGCAGTTCTTC. Its protein product is CASSVGRGGRTYNEQFF.

CDR3 sequence reads: CASSLWDYYNEQFF. CDR3 in DNA: TGTGCCAGCAGCTTGTGGGACTATTACAATGAGCAGTTCTTC. The chain uses TRBV5-4 and TRBJ2-1, with 7 bases fitting TRBD2. The V and J ends lost 1 base and 4 bases, in that order; junction bases with no gene match: 2. The CDR3 extends over 14 amino acids. Germline V gene sequence: CDR1 SGHNT, CDR2 YYREEE (reference sequence).

This clone was observed a single time. The rearrangement joins TRBV4-3 to TRBJ2-7; D unresolved. Germline V gene lookup returns CDR1 LGHNA and CDR2 YSLEER. The CDR3 length is 15 residues. The germline V and J ends were trimmed by 2 bases and 1 base, with 12 bases remaining between them. CDR3 loop: CASSQFIQASYEQYF. The DNA of the CDR3 is TGCGCCAGCAGCCAATTCATCCAAGCTTCCTACGAGCAGTACTTC.

The rearrangement joins TRBV4-1 to TRBJ2-1, with TRBD2 identical over 10 bases. After removal of 2 bases from V and 0 bases from J, the junction contained 4 bases not matched to a gene. From germline, CDR1 is MGHRA and CDR2 YSYEKL. CDR3 length: 17 amino acids. CDR3 residues: CASSQPLAGDSYNEQFF. In nucleotides, the CDR3 is TGCGCCAGCAGCCAACCCCTAGCGGGGGACTCCTACAATGAGCAGTTCTTC.